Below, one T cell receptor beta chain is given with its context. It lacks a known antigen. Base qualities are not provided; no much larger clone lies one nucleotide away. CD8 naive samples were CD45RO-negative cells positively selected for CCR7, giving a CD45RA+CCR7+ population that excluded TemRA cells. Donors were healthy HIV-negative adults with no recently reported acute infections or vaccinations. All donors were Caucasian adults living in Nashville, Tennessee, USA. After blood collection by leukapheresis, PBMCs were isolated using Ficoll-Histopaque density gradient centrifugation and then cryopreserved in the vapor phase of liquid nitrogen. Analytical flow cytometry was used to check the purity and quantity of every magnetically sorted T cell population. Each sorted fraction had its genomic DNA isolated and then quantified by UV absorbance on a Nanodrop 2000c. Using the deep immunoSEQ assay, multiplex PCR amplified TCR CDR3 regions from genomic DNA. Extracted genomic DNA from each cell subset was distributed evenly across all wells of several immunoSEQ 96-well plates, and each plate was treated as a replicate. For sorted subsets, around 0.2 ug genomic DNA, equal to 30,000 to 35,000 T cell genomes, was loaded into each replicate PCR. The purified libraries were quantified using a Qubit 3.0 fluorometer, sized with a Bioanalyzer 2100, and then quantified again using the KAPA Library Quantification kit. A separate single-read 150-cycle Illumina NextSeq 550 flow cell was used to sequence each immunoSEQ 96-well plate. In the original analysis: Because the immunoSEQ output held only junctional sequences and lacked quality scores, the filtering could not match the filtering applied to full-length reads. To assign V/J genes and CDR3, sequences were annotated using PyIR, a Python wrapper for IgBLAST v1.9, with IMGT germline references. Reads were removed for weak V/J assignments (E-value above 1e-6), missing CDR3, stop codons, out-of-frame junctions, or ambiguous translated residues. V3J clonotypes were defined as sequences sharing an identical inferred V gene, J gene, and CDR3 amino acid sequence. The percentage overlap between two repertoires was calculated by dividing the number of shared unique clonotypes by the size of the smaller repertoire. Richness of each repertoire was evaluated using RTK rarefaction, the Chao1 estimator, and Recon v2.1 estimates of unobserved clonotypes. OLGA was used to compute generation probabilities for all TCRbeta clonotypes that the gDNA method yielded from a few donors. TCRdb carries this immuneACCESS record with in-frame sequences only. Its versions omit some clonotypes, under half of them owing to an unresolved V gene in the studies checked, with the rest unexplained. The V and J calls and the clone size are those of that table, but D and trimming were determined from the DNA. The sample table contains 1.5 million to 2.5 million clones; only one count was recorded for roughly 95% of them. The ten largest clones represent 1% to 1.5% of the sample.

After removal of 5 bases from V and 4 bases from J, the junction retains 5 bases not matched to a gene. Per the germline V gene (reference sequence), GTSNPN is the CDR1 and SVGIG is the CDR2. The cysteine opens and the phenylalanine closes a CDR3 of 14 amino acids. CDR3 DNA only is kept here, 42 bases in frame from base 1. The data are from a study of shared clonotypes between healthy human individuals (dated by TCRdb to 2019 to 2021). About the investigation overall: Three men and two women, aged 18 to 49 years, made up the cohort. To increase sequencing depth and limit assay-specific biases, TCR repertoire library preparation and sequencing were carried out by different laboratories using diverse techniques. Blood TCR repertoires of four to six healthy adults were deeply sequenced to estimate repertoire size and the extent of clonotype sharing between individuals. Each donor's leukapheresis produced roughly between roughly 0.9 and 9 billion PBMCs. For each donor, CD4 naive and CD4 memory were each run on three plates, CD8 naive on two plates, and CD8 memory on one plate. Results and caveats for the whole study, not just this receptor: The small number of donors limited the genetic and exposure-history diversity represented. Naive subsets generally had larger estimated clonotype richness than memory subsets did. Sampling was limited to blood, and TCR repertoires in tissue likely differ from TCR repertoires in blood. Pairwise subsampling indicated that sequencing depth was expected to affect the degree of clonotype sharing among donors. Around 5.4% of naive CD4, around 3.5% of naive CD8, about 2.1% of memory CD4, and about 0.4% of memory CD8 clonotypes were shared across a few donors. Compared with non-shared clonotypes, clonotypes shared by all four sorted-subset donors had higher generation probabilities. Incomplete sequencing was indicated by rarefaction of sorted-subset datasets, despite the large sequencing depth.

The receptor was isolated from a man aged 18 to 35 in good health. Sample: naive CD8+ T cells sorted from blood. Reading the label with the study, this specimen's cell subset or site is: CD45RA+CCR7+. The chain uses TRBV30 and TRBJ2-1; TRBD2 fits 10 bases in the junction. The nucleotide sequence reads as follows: TGTGCCTGGCAAGGACTAGCGGTTTACAATGAGCAGTTCTTC. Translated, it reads CAWQGLAVYNEQFF. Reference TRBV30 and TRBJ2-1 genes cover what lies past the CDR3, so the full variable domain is SQTIHQWPATLVQPVGSPLSLECTVEGTSNPNLYWYRQAAGRGLQLLFYSVGIGQISSEVPQNLSASRPQDRQFILSSKKLLLSDSGFYLCAWQGLAVYNEQFFGPGTRLTVL.